Listed below are T cell receptor beta chains from one sample, sequenced in a study of blood T cell repertoires in COVID-19. Repertoires were generated with immunoSEQ multiplex PCR, while TCRdb's copy carries only in-frame clones and drops some. The data show fewer than 300,000 clones, about nine tenths seen once. Sequenced input: PBMCs or T cells enriched from blood (not recorded which). The receptor source for this set is a woman younger than 45 who had recovered from COVID-19. Each CDR3 is given with its conserved first and last residue. A D gene is named only where the DNA matches it firmly. Clone size is not always given. Where it is, it says once, few, many or a class for expanded clones.

CDR3,DNA,V,D,size,J
CASSKARLPSYNEQFF,TGTGCCAGCAGCAAAGCCCGACTCCCCTCCTACAATGAGCAGTTCTTC,TRBV11-2,.,.,TRBJ2-1
CASSQHSGGSYEQYF,TGCGCCAGCAGCCAGCATAGCGGCGGTTCCTACGAGCAGTACTTC,TRBV4-3,.,.,TRBJ2-7
CASTDSMLYNEQFF,TGTGCCAGCACCGACAGTATGCTTTACAATGAGCAGTTCTTC,TRBV28,.,.,TRBJ2-1
CASSFPGVSNTGELFF,TGTGCCAGCAGTTTCCCGGGTGTATCGAACACCGGGGAGCTGTTTTTT,TRBV28,.,.,TRBJ2-2
CASSQEASGSYGEQYF,TGCGCCAGCAGCCAAGAAGCTAGCGGGAGTTATGGCGAGCAGTACTTC,TRBV4-3,TRBD2,.,TRBJ2-7
CASSQVQGIYNEQFF,TGTGCCAGCAGCCAAGTGCAGGGGATCTACAATGAGCAGTTCTTC,TRBV3-1/TRBV3-2,.,.,TRBJ2-1
CASSELAGGGDTGELFF,TGTGCCAGCAGTGAGCTAGCGGGAGGGGGAGACACCGGGGAGCTGTTTTTT,TRBV6-1,TRBD2,once,TRBJ2-2
CASSLDRGPSGANVLTF,TGTGCCAGCAGCTTAGACAGGGGGCCCTCTGGGGCCAACGTCCTGACTTTC,TRBV11-2,TRBD1,.,TRBJ2-6
CASSPRWVGRVSGANVLTF,TGTGCCAGCAGCCCCCGTTGGGTGGGCCGTGTCTCTGGGGCCAACGTCCTGACTTTC,TRBV9,.,.,TRBJ2-6
CASSPSRAVYEQYF,TGTGCCAGCAGCCCTTCGAGGGCGGTCTACGAGCAGTACTTC,TRBV7-2,.,once,TRBJ2-7
CASSLPYRGSYNSPLHF,TGTGCCAGCAGCCTACCTTATAGGGGCTCCTATAATTCACCCCTCCACTTT,TRBV6-2/TRBV6-3,.,.,TRBJ1-6
CASNNGGQGYYEQFF,TGTGCCAGCAACAACGGAGGGCAAGGGTATTATGAGCAGTTCTTC,TRBV7-8,.,.,TRBJ2-1
CASSIGSLRTYEQYF,TGTGCCAGTAGTATCGGGTCGCTTCGGACCTACGAGCAGTACTTC,TRBV19,.,.,TRBJ2-7
CATRRGDQPQHF,TGTGCCACTCGGCGGGGCGATCAGCCCCAGCATTTT,TRBV28,.,.,TRBJ1-5
CASSLDSGGPGELFF,TGTGCCAGCAGCTTAGACAGTGGCGGGCCCGGGGAGCTGTTTTTT,TRBV7-6,.,.,TRBJ2-2
CASSLKAGTGANEQFF,TGTGCCAGCAGCCTTAAAGCTGGGACAGGCGCCAATGAGCAGTTCTTC,TRBV5-6,TRBD1,.,TRBJ2-1
CASSLSPARTGEAHIQYF,TGTGCCAGCAGTTTATCGCCCGCCCGGACAGGGGAAGCACACATTCAGTACTTC,TRBV27,TRBD1,.,TRBJ2-4
CASSLRVGVGGSPLHF,TGTGCCAGCAGCCTGAGGGTAGGGGTCGGGGGTTCACCCCTCCACTTT,TRBV7-2,.,.,TRBJ1-6
CASSRWGHLSSYEQYF,TGTGCCAGCAGCCGTTGGGGACACCTCAGCTCCTACGAGCAGTACTTC,TRBV7-2,.,few,TRBJ2-7
CASSPLNEQFF,TGTGCCAGCAGTCCCCTCAATGAGCAGTTCTTC,TRBV28,.,.,TRBJ2-1
CASSSTPDEQYF,TGTGCCAGCAGTTCGACACCTGACGAGCAGTACTTC,TRBV28,.,.,TRBJ2-7
CASSQEGTSGSGANVLTF,TGTGCCAGCAGCCAAGAAGGGACTAGCGGGTCTGGGGCCAACGTCCTGACTTTC,TRBV4-2,TRBD2,.,TRBJ2-6
CASKGQGGGYGYTF,TGTGCCAGCAAGGGGCAGGGAGGAGGGTATGGCTACACCTTC,TRBV5-5,.,once,TRBJ1-2
CASSEVLGGPYGYTF,TGTGCCAGCAGTGAAGTGTTGGGGGGGCCCTATGGCTACACCTTC,TRBV25-1,.,.,TRBJ1-2
CASSQQGGWGNEQYF,TGTGCCAGCAGCCAACAGGGAGGATGGGGAAACGAGCAGTACTTC,TRBV3-1/TRBV3-2,.,.,TRBJ2-7
CASRGQGNEKLFF,TGTGCCAGCAGGGGACAGGGGAATGAAAAACTGTTTTTT,TRBV27,TRBD1,.,TRBJ1-4
CASSQDNQRLTDTQYF,TGCGCCAGCAGCCAAGATAACCAGCGGCTCACAGATACGCAGTATTTT,TRBV4-3,.,.,TRBJ2-3
CASSEGDSYNHYEQYF,TGTGCCAGCAGCGAAGGGGACTCCTACAATCACTACGAGCAGTACTTC,TRBV9,.,.,TRBJ2-7